A single sample gave rise to the 26 T cell receptor beta chains below, sequenced in a study of blood T cell repertoires in COVID-19. Libraries were prepared by immunoSEQ multiplex PCR; TCRdb keeps only in-frame clonotypes and omits some of them. The table records about 73,000 clones, about 83% of them present only once. Specimen: peripheral blood. These receptors all come from a man aged 50 to 60 with active COVID-19.

This chain connects TRBV5-1 to TRBJ2-3, with D possibly being TRBD2 (6 bases). CDR3 length: 14 residues. The germline CDR1 and CDR2 sequences are SGHRS and YFSETQ. The V end lost 1 base, the J end lost 6 bases, and 12 bases lay between the germline ends. This CDR3 reads CASSLSGAVDTQYF. The CDR3 DNA is TGCGCCAGCAGCTTGTCGGGAGCCGTGGATACGCAGTATTTT.

CDR3 DNA sequence: TGTGCCAGCAGCTTGAAAACGGGGGGCAGCACAGATACGCAGTATTTT. Translated: CASSLKTGGSTDTQYF. The chain uses TRBV5-6 and TRBJ2-3; D is possibly TRBD2 (7 bases). The CDR3 runs 16 residues. CDR1 and CDR2 (germline): SGHDT, YYEEEE. V lost 1 base and J lost 0, with 12 bases in between.

This rearrangement joins TRBV6-6 to TRBJ1-2; weak D call: TRBD1 (5 bases). The ends were cut back, 10 bases at V and 0 bases at J, with 12 bases in the middle. Germline CDR1 reads MNHNY; CDR2 reads SVGAGI (reference sequence). This CDR3 contains 13 residues. For the CDR3, the DNA is TGTGCCACTGGGCGGGGACCTAACTATGGCTACACCTTC. Its protein product is CATGRGPNYGYTF.

The chain joins TRBV28 to TRBJ2-4; TRBD2 might be the D (6 bases). CDR1 and CDR2 (germline): MDHEN, SYDVKM. The CDR3 extends over 16 amino acids. With 3 bases removed from V and 6 bases from J, the gap between germline ends came to 18 bases. The CDR3 region is CASSFRGAGTGNIQYF. The DNA for the CDR3 is TGTGCCAGCAGTTTTCGCGGCGCGGGGACCGGAAACATTCAGTACTTC.

This chain uses TRBV12-3 or TRBV12-4 with TRBJ1-1; D is ambiguous. V lost 7 bases, J lost 9 bases, and 18 bases lay in between. This CDR3 is 13 amino acids long. The CDR3 nucleotides read TGTGCCAGCACCGCTACCCCAGGCGGGAAAGCTTTCTTT. As protein: CASTATPGGKAFF.

The rearrangement uses TRBV15 and TRBJ2-7; 7 bases agree with TRBD2. CDR1 LNHNV and CDR2 YYDKDF come from the germline V gene (reference sequence). V trimming: 1 base; J trimming: 0 bases; junction bases outside the gene matches: 6. The CDR3 totals 16 residues. CDR3: CATSRGWGGSSYEQYF. CDR3 bases: TGTGCCACCAGCAGAGGATGGGGGGGGAGCTCCTACGAGCAGTACTTC.

V and J are TRBV11-2 and TRBJ2-7; possibly TRBD1 for D (7 bases). Germline-derived CDR1 and CDR2 are SGHAT and FQNNGV. CDR3 length equals 17 residues. The V end lost 1 base, the J end lost 2 bases, and 18 bases lay between the germline ends. CDR3 nucleotide sequence: TGTGCCAGCAGCTTAGCCGCCAGGACAGGCGGGACCTACGAGCAGTACTTC. Its protein product is CASSLAARTGGTYEQYF. The full variable domain, its missing parts supplied by reference TRBV11-2 and TRBJ2-7, is EAGVAQSPRYKIIEKRQSVAFWCNPISGHATLYWYQQILGQGPKLLIQFQNNGVVDDSQLPKDRFSAERLKGVDSTLKIQPAKLEDSAVYLCASSLAARTGGTYEQYFGPGTRLTVT.

The chain carries TRBV11-2 and TRBJ2-5; 12 bases match TRBD2. This CDR3 is built from 16 residues. CDR1 is SGHAT, CDR2 FQNNGV, per germline. J was trimmed by 4 bases and V by 0 bases; bases with no gene match: 3. The CDR3 is CASSLELAGGGETQYF. For the CDR3, the DNA is TGTGCCAGCAGCTTAGAGCTAGCGGGGGGGGGAGAGACCCAGTACTTC. Full variable domain (missing parts from reference TRBV11-2 and TRBJ2-5): EAGVAQSPRYKIIEKRQSVAFWCNPISGHATLYWYQQILGQGPKLLIQFQNNGVVDDSQLPKDRFSAERLKGVDSTLKIQPAKLEDSAVYLCASSLELAGGGETQYFGPGTRLLVL.

The J gene is TRBJ1-1, the V gene TRBV15; a possible D gene is TRBD1 (6 bases). Trimming stripped 3 bases from V and 5 bases from J, with 16 bases between. The length of the CDR3 is 15 residues. In germline, CDR1 is LNHNV, CDR2 YYDKDF (reference sequence). The CDR3 is CATSRGRGAWTEAFF. The CDR3 bases are TGTGCCACCAGCAGGGGGAGGGGGGCGTGGACTGAAGCTTTCTTT. Based on the CDR3 plus reference TRBV15 and TRBJ1-1, the full variable domain is DAMVIQNPRYQVTQFGKPVTLSCSQTLNHNVMYWYQQKSSQAPKLLFHYYDKDFNNEADTPDNFQSRRPNTSFCFLDIRSPGLGDTAMYLCATSRGRGAWTEAFFGQGTRLTVV.

The chain has TRBV5-3 and TRBJ2-6; 7 bases align to TRBD1. TRBV5-3 is known as an ORF, though its function is uncertain. Trimming removed 3 bases from V and 0 bases from J; junction bases left unmatched: 6. The length of the CDR3 is 17 residues. CDR3 in amino acids: CARSSLDRASGANVLTF. Here the CDR3 DNA reads TGTGCCAGAAGCTCACTAGACAGGGCCTCTGGGGCCAACGTCCTGACTTTC.

This clone has just a few counts. V usage is TRBV10-3 and J usage is TRBJ2-7; 7 bases map to TRBD1. The CDR3 covers 17 residues. Germline lookup yields CDR1 ENHRY and CDR2 SYGVKD. V shed 0 bases and J 2 bases; nucleotides not matched to a gene: 10. The CDR3 coding sequence is TGTGCCATCAGTGAGTCAATCATTAGACAGGGAGCCTACGAGCAGTACTTC. It is translated as CAISESIIRQGAYEQYF.

This chain uses TRBV24-1 with TRBJ2-1, with 8 nucleotides matching TRBD1. The V gene's germline CDR1 is KGHDR and CDR2 SFDVKD. This CDR3 is 16 amino acids long. The J segment lost 10 bases and the V segment lost 4 bases, leaving 14 bases of the junction unmatched. The CDR3 DNA reads as TGTGCCACCAGTGACCCGACAGGGGACCCTACAGAGGAGCAGTTCTTC. Protein: CATSDPTGDPTEEQFF.

V gene TRBV5-8 combines with J gene TRBJ1-4, with D maybe TRBD1 (5 bases). CDR3 length: 14 amino acids. The V and J ends lost 0 bases and 5 bases respectively, with 8 bases between them. Germline-derived CDR1 and CDR2 are SGHTS and YDEGEE. CDR3 region: CASSLGQPNEKLFF. The CDR3 nucleotides are TGTGCCAGCAGCTTGGGACAGCCCAATGAAAAACTGTTTTTT.

This chain connects TRBV19 to TRBJ1-1; TRBD1 matches at 7 bases. Germline CDR1 reads LNHDA; CDR2 reads SQIVND (reference sequence). The CDR3 has 15 amino acids. The V and J ends lost 5 bases and 4 bases, in that order; junction bases with no gene match: 10. CDR3 bases: TGTGCCAGTAGTGCCTTGACAGGGTCGGGCACTGAAGCTTTCTTT. It translates to CASSALTGSGTEAFF.

This chain links TRBV2 with TRBJ2-7, with D possibly TRBD1 on 5 matching bases. V was clipped by 6 bases and J by 2 bases, with 14 bases between them. This CDR3 is built from 14 residues. CDR1 is SNHLY, CDR2 FYNNEI, per germline. In DNA, the CDR3 is TGTGCCAGCAGGAGAGACAGCCAGACCTACGAGCAGTACTTC. It encodes CASRRDSQTYEQYF.

J is TRBJ2-3 and V is TRBV5-6, with D uncertain. CDR3 length equals 14 residues. Trimming took 4 bases from V and 1 from J, leaving 10 bases between them. The germline gives CDR1 SGHDT, CDR2 YYEEEE. CDR3 loop: CASSPRGGTDTQYF. CDR3 nucleotides: TGTGCCAGCAGCCCAAGAGGAGGCACAGATACGCAGTATTTT.

This chain links TRBV19 with TRBJ2-1; 14 bases line up with TRBD2. The J segment lost 12 bases and the V segment lost 10 bases, leaving 5 bases of the junction unmatched. Germline CDR1 is LNHDA and CDR2 is SQIVND (reference sequence). This CDR3 is 12 amino acids long. In DNA form, the CDR3 reads TGTGCCACCGGACTAGCGGGGGGCGGGCAGTTCTTC. Protein sequence: CATGLAGGGQFF. The variable domain in full, completed from reference TRBV19 and TRBJ2-1, reads DGGITQSPKYLFRKEGQNVTLSCEQNLNHDAMYWYRQDPGQGLRLIYYSQIVNDFQKGDIAEGYSVSREKKESFPLTVTSAQKNPTAFYLCATGLAGGGQFFGPGTRLTVL.

The rearrangement uses TRBV5-6 and TRBJ2-5; perhaps TRBD1 as D (5 bases). Trimming stripped 2 bases from V and 6 bases from J, with 11 bases between. Germline V gene sequence: CDR1 SGHDT, CDR2 YYEEEE. CDR3 length: 13 residues. As DNA, the CDR3 is TGTGCCAGCAGCTTCTACAGGCGGCAGACCCAGTACTTC. The encoded protein is CASSFYRRQTQYF.

This chain connects TRBV5-4 to TRBJ2-3, with 7 positions matching TRBD2. V lost 6 bases, J lost 4 bases, and 14 bases stayed unmatched. This CDR3 region has 16 residues. Germline lookup yields CDR1 SGHNT and CDR2 YYREEE (reference sequence). CDR3 bases: TGTGCCAGCACCCCTTGGGCGGGAGATACCCCAGATACGCAGTATTTT. Translated: CASTPWAGDTPDTQYF.

The V and J genes are TRBV5-5 and TRBJ1-4; 7 bases match TRBD1. The CDR3 contains 15 residues. From germline, CDR1 is SGHKS and CDR2 YYEKEE (reference sequence). The junction had 3 bases not matched to a gene; V was cut back by 4 bases and J by 0 bases. The chain's CDR3 is CASSRTGTTNEKLFF. As DNA, the CDR3 is TGTGCCAGCAGCAGGACAGGTACAACTAATGAAAAACTGTTTTTT.

The V call is TRBV7-9, the J call TRBJ1-1; 8 nucleotides agree with TRBD1. V shed 3 bases and J 11 bases; nucleotides not matched to a gene: 8. There are 13 residues in the CDR3. Germline CDR1 reads SEHNR; CDR2 reads FQNEAQ (reference sequence). DNA of the CDR3: TGTGCCAGCAGCTTTGACAGGGGTGGAGAGGCTTTCTTT. This gives the protein CASSFDRGGEAFF.

The V call is TRBV5-6, the J call TRBJ2-5; 10 bases fit TRBD2. With 5 bases clipped from V and 2 bases from J, the junction kept 6 bases outside the gene matches. The germline V gene encodes CDR1 SGHDT and CDR2 YYEEEE. The CDR3 extends over 15 amino acids. CDR3 in DNA: TGTGCCAGCAGTATGACTAGCGGGCTTCAAGAGACCCAGTACTTC. This translates into CASSMTSGLQETQYF.

Comment on this clone: A read error may account for a junction end that differs from germline. The chain combines TRBV7-7 with TRBJ2-1; TRBD2 matches at 14 bases. CDR1 is SSHAT and CDR2 is FNYEAQ in the germline V gene (reference sequence). The length of the CDR3 is 19 residues. CDR3 protein: CASSLRKTSGGDSYNEQFF. CDR3 coding DNA: TGTGCTAGCAGCTTAAGGAAGACTAGCGGGGGGGACTCCTACAATGAGCAGTTCTTC. The full variable domain, its missing parts supplied by reference TRBV7-7 and TRBJ2-1, is GAGVSQSPRYKVTKRGQDVTLRCDPISSHATLYWYQQALGQGPEFLTYFNYEAQPDKSGLPSDRFSAERPEGSISTLTIQRTEQRDSAMYRCASSLRKTSGGDSYNEQFFGPGTRLTVL.

The chain links TRBV7-8 to TRBJ2-1; D is uncertain. The V end lost 5 bases, the J end lost 3 bases, and 17 bases lay between the germline ends. Germline V lookup: CDR1 SGHVS, CDR2 FQNEAQ. The CDR3 spans 16 residues. This CDR3 reads CASSRRLVGDYNEQFF. In nucleotides, the CDR3 is TGTGCCAGCAGCCGCCGATTAGTTGGTGACTACAATGAGCAGTTCTTC.

The V call is TRBV9, the J call TRBJ2-7; no clear D gene. The ends were cut back, 0 bases at V and 4 bases at J, with 11 bases in the middle. Germline CDR1 and CDR2: SGDLS and YYNGEE. The CDR3 totals 14 residues. The CDR3 loop reads CASSVEISSYEQYF. The CDR3 DNA reads as TGTGCCAGCAGCGTAGAAATTAGCAGTTACGAGCAGTACTTC.

J is TRBJ2-1 and V is TRBV24-1; 15 nucleotides match TRBD2. This CDR3 contains 16 residues. V was clipped by 4 bases and J by 10 bases; unmatched bases: 7. CDR1 and CDR2 from the germline V gene are KGHDR and SFDVKD. DNA of the CDR3: TGTGCCACCAGTGACCCCGGGACTAGCGGGAGGATCGAGCAGTTCTTC. This sequence encodes CATSDPGTSGRIEQFF.